The clone carrying this T cell receptor (beta chain) was seen a handful of times. Its cognate antigen is unknown. The sample originates from a study of cytomegalovirus exposure and HLA in healthy donors. Study-wide results and limits: As immune exposure information, only CMV serostatus was available.

It was with 60 Vbeta and 13 Jbeta primers that the PCR ran. Sequencing was performed with immunoSEQ multiplex PCR; in TCRdb, only in-frame clones are kept and a portion is missing. The table has about 100,000 clones, about 74% seen once. Trimming removed 6 bases from V and 7 bases from J; junction bases left unmatched: 6. The CDR3 is 13 amino acids. CDR1 is MNHNS and CDR2 is SASEGT in the germline V gene. Specimen: PBMCs. The TCR was taken from a middle-aged woman in good health and CMV-seropositive. The rearrangement uses TRBV6-1 and TRBJ2-7; 10 bases fit TRBD1. CDR3 loop: CASRPGQGWEQYF. The DNA for the CDR3 is TGTGCCAGCAGACCGGGACAGGGGTGGGAGCAGTACTTC.